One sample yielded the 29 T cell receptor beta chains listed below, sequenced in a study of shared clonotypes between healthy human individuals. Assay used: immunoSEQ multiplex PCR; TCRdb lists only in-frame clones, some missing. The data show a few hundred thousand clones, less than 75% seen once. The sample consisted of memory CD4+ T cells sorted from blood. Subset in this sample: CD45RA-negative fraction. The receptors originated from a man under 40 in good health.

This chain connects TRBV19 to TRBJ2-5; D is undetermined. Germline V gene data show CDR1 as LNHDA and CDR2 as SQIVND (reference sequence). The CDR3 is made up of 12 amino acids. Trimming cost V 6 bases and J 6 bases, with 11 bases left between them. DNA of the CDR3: TGTGCCAGTAGATCCGCAAGCCAGACCCAGTACTTC. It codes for CASRSASQTQYF.

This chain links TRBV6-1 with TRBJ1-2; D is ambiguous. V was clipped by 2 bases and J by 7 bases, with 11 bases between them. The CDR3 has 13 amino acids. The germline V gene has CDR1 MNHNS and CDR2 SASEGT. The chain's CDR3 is CASSERPRGGYTF. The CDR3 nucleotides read TGTGCCAGCAGTGAACGTCCGAGAGGTGGCTACACCTTC.

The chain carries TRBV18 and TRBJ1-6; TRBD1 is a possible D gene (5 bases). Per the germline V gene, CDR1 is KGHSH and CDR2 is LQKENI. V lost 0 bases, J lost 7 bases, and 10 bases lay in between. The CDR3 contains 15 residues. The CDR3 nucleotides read TGTGCCAGCTCACCACCCAACGGGGCGAATTCACCCCTCCACTTT. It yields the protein CASSPPNGANSPLHF.

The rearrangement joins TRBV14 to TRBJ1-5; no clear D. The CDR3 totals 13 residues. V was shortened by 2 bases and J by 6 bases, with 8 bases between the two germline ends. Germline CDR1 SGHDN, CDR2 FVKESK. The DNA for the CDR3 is TGTGCCAGCAGCCAACAGATTGGTCAGCCCCAGCATTTT. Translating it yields CASSQQIGQPQHF.

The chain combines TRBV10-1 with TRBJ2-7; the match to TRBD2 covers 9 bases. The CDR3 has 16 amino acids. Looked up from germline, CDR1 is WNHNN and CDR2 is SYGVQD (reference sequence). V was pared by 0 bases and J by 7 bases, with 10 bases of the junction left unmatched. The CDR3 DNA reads TGCGCCAGCAGTGAGTCCCAAGCGGGAGGCTGGGGGGAGCAGTACTTC. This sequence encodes CASSESQAGGWGEQYF.

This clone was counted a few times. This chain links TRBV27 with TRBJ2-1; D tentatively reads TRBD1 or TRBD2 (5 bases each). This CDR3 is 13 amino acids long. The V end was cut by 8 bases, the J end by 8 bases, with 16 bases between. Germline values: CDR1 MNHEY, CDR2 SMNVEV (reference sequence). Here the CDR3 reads CASVGRLGHEQFF. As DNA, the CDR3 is TGTGCCAGCGTTGGGAGATTGGGGCATGAGCAGTTCTTC.

Here the CDR3 reads CASSSTPGGRGLGTEAFF. The CDR3 nucleotides are TGTGCCAGCAGCTCTACCCCTGGCGGCAGGGGGCTGGGCACTGAAGCTTTCTTT. The chain joins TRBV5-6 to TRBJ1-1; the match to TRBD1 covers 8 bases. There are 18 residues in the CDR3. The junction had 17 bases not matched to a gene; V was cut back by 3 bases and J by 4 bases. The germline V gene has CDR1 SGHDT and CDR2 YYEEEE.

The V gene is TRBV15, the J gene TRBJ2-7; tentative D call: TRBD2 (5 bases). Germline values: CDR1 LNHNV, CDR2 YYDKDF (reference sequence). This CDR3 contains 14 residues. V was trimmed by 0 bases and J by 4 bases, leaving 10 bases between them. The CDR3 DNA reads TGTGCCACCAGCAGAGATTCGGGGAGATACGAGCAGTACTTC. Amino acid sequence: CATSRDSGRYEQYF.

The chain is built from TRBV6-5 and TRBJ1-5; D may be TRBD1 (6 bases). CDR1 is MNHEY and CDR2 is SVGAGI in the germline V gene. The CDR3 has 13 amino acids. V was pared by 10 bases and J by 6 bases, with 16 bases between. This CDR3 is CATGPQGTQPQHF. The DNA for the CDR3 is TGTGCCACCGGACCACAGGGAACTCAGCCCCAGCATTTT.

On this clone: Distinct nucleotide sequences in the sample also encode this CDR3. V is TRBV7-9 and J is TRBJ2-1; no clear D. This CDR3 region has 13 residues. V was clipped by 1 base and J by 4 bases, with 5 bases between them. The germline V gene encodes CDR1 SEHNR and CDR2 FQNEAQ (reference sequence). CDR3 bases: TGTGCCAGCAGCTTAGGTCAGTACAATGAGCAGTTCTTC. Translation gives CASSLGQYNEQFF.

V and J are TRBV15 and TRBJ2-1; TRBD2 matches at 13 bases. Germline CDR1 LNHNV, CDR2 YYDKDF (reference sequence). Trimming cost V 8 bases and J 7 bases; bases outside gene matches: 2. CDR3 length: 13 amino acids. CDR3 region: CATGGLAGNEQFF. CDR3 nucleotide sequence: TGTGCCACCGGGGGACTAGCGGGAAATGAGCAGTTCTTC.

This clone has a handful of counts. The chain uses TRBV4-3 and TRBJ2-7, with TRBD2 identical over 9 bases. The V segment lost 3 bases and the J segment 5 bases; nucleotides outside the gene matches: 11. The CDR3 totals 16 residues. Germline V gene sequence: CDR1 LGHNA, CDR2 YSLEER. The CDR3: CASSQTLGSGSDEQYF. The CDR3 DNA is TGCGCCAGCAGCCAGACCTTGGGTAGCGGGAGCGACGAGCAGTACTTC.

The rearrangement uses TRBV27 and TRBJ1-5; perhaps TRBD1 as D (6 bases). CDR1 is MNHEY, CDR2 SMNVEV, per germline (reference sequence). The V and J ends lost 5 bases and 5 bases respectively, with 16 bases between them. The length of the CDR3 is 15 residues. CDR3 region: CASSVQQGGHQPQHF. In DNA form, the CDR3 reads TGTGCCAGCAGTGTTCAACAGGGTGGCCATCAGCCCCAGCATTTT.

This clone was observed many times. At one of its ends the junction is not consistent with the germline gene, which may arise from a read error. The CDR3 DNA is TGTGCCAGCACTGAACTCCAGGGGGCTGGGGCCAACGTCCTGACTTTC. It yields the protein CASTELQGAGANVLTF. The chain is built from TRBV6-1 and TRBJ2-6; TRBD1 aligns across 7 bases. In germline, CDR1 is MNHNS, CDR2 SASEGT. The CDR3 consists of 16 residues.

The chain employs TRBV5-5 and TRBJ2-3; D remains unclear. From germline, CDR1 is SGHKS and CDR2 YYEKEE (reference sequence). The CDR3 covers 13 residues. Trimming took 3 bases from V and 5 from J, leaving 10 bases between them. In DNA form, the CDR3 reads TGTGCCAGCAGCTCCCCACGGGTAGATACGCAGTATTTT. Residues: CASSSPRVDTQYF.

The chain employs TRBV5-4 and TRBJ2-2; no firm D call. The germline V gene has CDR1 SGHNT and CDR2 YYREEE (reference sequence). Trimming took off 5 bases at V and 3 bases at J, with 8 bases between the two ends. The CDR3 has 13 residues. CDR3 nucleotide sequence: TGTGCCAGCAGTCTGGGGTACACCGGGGAGCTGTTTTTT. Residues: CASSLGYTGELFF.

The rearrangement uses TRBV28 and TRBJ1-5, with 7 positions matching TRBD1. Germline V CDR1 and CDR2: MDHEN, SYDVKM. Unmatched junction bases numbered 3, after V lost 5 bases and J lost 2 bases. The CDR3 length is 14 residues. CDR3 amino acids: CASSDDRGNQPQHF. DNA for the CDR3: TGTGCCAGCAGTGACGACAGGGGCAATCAGCCCCAGCATTTT.

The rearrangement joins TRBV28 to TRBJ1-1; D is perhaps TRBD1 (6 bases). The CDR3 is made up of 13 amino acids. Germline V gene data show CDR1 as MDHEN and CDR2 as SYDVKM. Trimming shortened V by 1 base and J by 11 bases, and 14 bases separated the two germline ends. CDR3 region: CASSLLGGENAFF. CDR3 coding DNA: TGTGCCAGCAGTTTATTAGGGGGTGAGAACGCTTTCTTT.

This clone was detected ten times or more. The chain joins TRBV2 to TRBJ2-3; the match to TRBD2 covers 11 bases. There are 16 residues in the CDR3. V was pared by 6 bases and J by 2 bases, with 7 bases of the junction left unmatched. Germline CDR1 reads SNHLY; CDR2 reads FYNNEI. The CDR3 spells CASRYMGLADTDTQYF. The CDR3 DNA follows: TGTGCCAGCAGATACATGGGACTAGCGGACACAGATACGCAGTATTTT.

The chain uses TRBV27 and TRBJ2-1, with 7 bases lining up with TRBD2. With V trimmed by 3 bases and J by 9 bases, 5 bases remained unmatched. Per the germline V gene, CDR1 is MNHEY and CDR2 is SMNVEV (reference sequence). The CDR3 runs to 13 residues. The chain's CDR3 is CASSLRESSEQFF. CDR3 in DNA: TGTGCCAGCAGTTTGCGGGAGTCTAGTGAGCAGTTCTTC.

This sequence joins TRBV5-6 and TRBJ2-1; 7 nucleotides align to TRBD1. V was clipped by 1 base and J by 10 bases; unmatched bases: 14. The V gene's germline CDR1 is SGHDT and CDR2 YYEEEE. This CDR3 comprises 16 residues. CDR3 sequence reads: CASSLSVTGSRLEQFF. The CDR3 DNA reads TGTGCCAGCAGCTTGTCGGTGACAGGGAGCAGGTTGGAGCAGTTCTTC.

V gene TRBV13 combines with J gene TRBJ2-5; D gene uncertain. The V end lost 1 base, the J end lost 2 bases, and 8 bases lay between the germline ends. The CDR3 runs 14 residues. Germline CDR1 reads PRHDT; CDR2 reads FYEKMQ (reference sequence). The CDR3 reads CASSLVSQQETQYF. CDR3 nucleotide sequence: TGTGCCAGCAGCTTAGTTTCCCAGCAAGAGACCCAGTACTTC.

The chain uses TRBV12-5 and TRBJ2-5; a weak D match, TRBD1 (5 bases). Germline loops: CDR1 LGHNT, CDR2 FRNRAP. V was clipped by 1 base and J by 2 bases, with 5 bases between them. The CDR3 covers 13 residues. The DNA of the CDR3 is TGTGCTAGTGGTTTGGGACAGCAAGAGACCCAGTACTTC. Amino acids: CASGLGQQETQYF.

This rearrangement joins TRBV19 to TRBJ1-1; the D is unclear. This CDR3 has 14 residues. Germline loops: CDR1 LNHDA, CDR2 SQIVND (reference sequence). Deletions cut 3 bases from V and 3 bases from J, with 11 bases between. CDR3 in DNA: TGTGCCAGTAGTATTCGGGGTTTGCACACTGAAGCTTTCTTT. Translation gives CASSIRGLHTEAFF.

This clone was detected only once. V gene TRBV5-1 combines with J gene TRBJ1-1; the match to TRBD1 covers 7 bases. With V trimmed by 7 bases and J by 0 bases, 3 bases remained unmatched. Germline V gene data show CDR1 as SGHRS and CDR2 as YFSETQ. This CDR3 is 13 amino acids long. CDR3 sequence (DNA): TGCGCCAGCGTCGGGACAGTGAACACTGAAGCTTTCTTT. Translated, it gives CASVGTVNTEAFF.

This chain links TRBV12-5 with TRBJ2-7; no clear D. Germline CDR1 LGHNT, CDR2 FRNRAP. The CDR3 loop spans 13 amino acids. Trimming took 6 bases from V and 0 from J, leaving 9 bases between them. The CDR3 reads CASGILSSYEQYF. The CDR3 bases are TGTGCTAGTGGAATTCTAAGCTCCTACGAGCAGTACTTC. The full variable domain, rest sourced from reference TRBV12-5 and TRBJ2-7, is DARVTQTPRHKVTEMGQEVTMRCQPILGHNTVFWYRQTMMQGLELLAYFRNRAPLDDSGMPKDRFSAEMPDATLATLKIQPSEPRDSAVYFCASGILSSYEQYFGPGTRLTVT.

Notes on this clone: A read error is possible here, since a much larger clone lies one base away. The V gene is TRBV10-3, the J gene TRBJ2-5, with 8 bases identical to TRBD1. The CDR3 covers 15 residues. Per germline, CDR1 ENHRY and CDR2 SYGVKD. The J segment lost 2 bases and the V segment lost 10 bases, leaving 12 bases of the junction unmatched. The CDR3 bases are TGTGCCACTCAACCGGGACAGGATTGGCAAGAGACCCAGTACTTC. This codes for CATQPGQDWQETQYF.

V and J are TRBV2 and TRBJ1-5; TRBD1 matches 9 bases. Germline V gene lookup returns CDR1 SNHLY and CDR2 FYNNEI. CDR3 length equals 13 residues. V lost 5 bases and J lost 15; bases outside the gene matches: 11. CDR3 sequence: CASSTRQGGFLHF. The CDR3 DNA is TGTGCCAGCAGTACGCGACAGGGGGGCTTCCTGCATTTT.

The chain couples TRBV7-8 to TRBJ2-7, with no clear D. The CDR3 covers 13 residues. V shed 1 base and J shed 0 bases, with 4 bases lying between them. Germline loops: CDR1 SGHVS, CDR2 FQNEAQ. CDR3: CASSLGASYEQYF. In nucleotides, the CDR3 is TGTGCCAGCAGCTTAGGCGCCTCCTACGAGCAGTACTTC.